These T cell receptor beta chains were read from a single sample in a study of identical twins. One entry per CDR3 protein, called by TCRdb with MiXCR from the 5' RACE reads. The sample carries 200,000 to 300,000 distinct CDR3 sequences, 5.5% to 8% recorded once. These data were also reused for a study on yellow fever vaccine responses in identical twins.

Material for sequencing was memory (CD45RO+) T cells sorted from blood. These receptors came from a woman aged 18 to 35 in good health. The CDR3 runs from the conserved cysteine through the conserved F or W. The order of the fields is CDR3 DNA, CDR3 protein, clone size, V gene, J gene, D gene. D genes are given only for firm matches. The size of a clone is reported for some rows only, either as once, few or many, or as a class for expanded clones.

cdr3_nt: TGCAGTGTCAGTGGGGTGGGGGGTATTGTTGAGCAGTTCTTC
cdr3_aa: CSVSGVGGIVEQFF
clone_size: -
v_call: TRBV20-1
j_call: TRBJ2-1
d_call: -

cdr3_nt: TGCGCCAGCAGCTCTAATGGACAGGGGGCAACCGGGGAGCTGTTTTTT
cdr3_aa: CASSSNGQGATGELFF
clone_size: many
v_call: TRBV5-1
j_call: TRBJ2-2
d_call: TRBD1

cdr3_nt: TGCGCCAGCAGCCCCGAGGGGGGCTCCTACTACGAGCAGTACTTC
cdr3_aa: CASSPEGGSYYEQYF
clone_size: -
v_call: TRBV5-1
j_call: TRBJ2-7
d_call: -

cdr3_nt: TGTGCCAGCAGTGAAATGGAGGGGGGCCGGATGGAAGCTTTCTTT
cdr3_aa: CASSEMEGGRMEAFF
clone_size: many
v_call: TRBV2
j_call: TRBJ1-1
d_call: -

cdr3_nt: TGCGCCAGCAGCCTAACAGGGGAGATCCAAGAGACCCAGTACTTC
cdr3_aa: CASSLTGEIQETQYF
clone_size: many
v_call: TRBV5-1
j_call: TRBJ2-5
d_call: TRBD1

cdr3_nt: TGCAGTGCCAGACTCGGACCCCCCCCGGGGGAGCTGTTTTTT
cdr3_aa: CSARLGPPPGELFF
clone_size: many
v_call: TRBV20-1
j_call: TRBJ2-2
d_call: -

cdr3_nt: TGTGCCATCAGTGGGTCGGACTCCTACGAGCAGTACTTC
cdr3_aa: CAISGSDSYEQYF
clone_size: few
v_call: TRBV10-3
j_call: TRBJ2-7
d_call: -

cdr3_nt: TGTGCCAGCACCTGGACAGGGGGCGACTATGGCTACACCTTC
cdr3_aa: CASTWTGGDYGYTF
clone_size: -
v_call: TRBV28
j_call: TRBJ1-2
d_call: TRBD1

cdr3_nt: TGTGCCAGCAGCTTAGTTGGGGGTGAAGCTTTCTTT
cdr3_aa: CASSLVGGEAFF
clone_size: few
v_call: TRBV7-8
j_call: TRBJ1-1
d_call: -

cdr3_nt: TGTGCCAGCAGTTTCGGCGGGGGGCGAGGGGAGACCCAGTACTTC
cdr3_aa: CASSFGGGRGETQYF
clone_size: many
v_call: TRBV12-3/TRBV12-4
j_call: TRBJ2-5
d_call: TRBD2

cdr3_nt: TGCGCCAGCAGTGATCCATTATACAATGAGCAGTTCTTC
cdr3_aa: CASSDPLYNEQFF
clone_size: few
v_call: TRBV10-1
j_call: TRBJ2-1
d_call: -

cdr3_nt: TGCAGCGTTCGCGACACCGGGGAGCTGTTTTTT
cdr3_aa: CSVRDTGELFF
clone_size: many
v_call: TRBV29-1
j_call: TRBJ2-2
d_call: -

cdr3_nt: TGTGCCAGCAGCCAAGAGGGGGCCAACGTCCTGACTTTC
cdr3_aa: CASSQEGANVLTF
clone_size: many
v_call: TRBV3-1
j_call: TRBJ2-6
d_call: -

cdr3_nt: TGTGCCACCAGCACGCAGACTAGCGGGGGGGCCGGCTACTACTACAATGAGCAGTTCTTC
cdr3_aa: CATSTQTSGGAGYYYNEQFF
clone_size: -
v_call: TRBV15
j_call: TRBJ2-1
d_call: TRBD2

cdr3_nt: TGTGCCAGCAGTTTACCTCCGACCGGTACCAAAGAGACCCAGTACTTC
cdr3_aa: CASSLPPTGTKETQYF
clone_size: few
v_call: TRBV28
j_call: TRBJ2-5
d_call: -

cdr3_nt: TGTGCCACCACTTATTTAGGGGGGAGCTCCTACAATGAGCAGTTCTTC
cdr3_aa: CATTYLGGSSYNEQFF
clone_size: -
v_call: TRBV12-3/TRBV12-4
j_call: TRBJ2-1
d_call: -

cdr3_nt: TGTGCCAGCAGGGCCGTGGCTAGCAGTGAGCAGTTCTTC
cdr3_aa: CASRAVASSEQFF
clone_size: -
v_call: TRBV7-3
j_call: TRBJ2-1
d_call: -

cdr3_nt: TGTGCCAGCAGTCCCTCTCTAGCGGGGAGCACAGATACGCAGTATTTT
cdr3_aa: CASSPSLAGSTDTQYF
clone_size: few
v_call: TRBV12-3/TRBV12-4
j_call: TRBJ2-3
d_call: TRBD2

cdr3_nt: TGTGCCACCAGGGACAGGGAGAGCCAGCCCCAGCATTTT
cdr3_aa: CATRDRESQPQHF
clone_size: few
v_call: TRBV6-1
j_call: TRBJ1-5
d_call: TRBD1

cdr3_nt: TGTGCCAGCTCACCACCGTTGACGACCTACAATGAGCAGTTCTTC
cdr3_aa: CASSPPLTTYNEQFF
clone_size: few
v_call: TRBV18
j_call: TRBJ2-1
d_call: -

cdr3_nt: TGTGCCACCACAGATACGCAGTATTTT
cdr3_aa: CATTDTQYF
clone_size: few
v_call: TRBV7-9
j_call: TRBJ2-3
d_call: -

cdr3_nt: TGCAGCGTTGGTAAAAAGCTCCCGGAAGAGACTGAAGCTTTCTTT
cdr3_aa: CSVGKKLPEETEAFF
clone_size: -
v_call: TRBV29-1
j_call: TRBJ1-1
d_call: -